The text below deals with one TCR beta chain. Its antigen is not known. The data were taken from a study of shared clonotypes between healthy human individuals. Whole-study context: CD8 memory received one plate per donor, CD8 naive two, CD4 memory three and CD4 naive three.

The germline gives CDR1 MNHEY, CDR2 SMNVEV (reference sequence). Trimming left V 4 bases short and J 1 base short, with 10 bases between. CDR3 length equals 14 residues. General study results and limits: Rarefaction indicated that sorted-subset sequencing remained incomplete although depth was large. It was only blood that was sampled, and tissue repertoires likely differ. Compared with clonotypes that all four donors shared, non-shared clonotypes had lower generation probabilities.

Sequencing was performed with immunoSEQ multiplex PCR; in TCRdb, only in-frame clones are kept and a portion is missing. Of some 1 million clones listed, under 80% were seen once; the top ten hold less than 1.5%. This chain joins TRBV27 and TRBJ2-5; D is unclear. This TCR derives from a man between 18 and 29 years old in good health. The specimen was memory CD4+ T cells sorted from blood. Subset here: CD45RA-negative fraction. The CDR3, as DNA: TGTGCCAGCAGTTACCGGGCAACCCAAGAGACCCAGTACTTC. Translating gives CASSYRATQETQYF.